This T cell receptor (beta chain) was sequenced during a study of blood T cell repertoires in COVID-19. Study information: Sites across the United States, Italy and Spain contributed samples from acute and convalescent COVID-19. Nucleic acid was either cDNA or gDNA, and it came from T cells, B-cell-depleted T cells, or PBMCs.

How the authors handled the data: By means of reference gene primer amplification, nucleated cell counts were estimated. TCRdb's copy holds only in-frame clones and misses some; the assay was immunoSEQ multiplex PCR. That table furnishes V, J and clone size, whereas the DNA furnished D and trimming. The sample carries some 200,000 clones, 84% recorded once. Germline V CDR1 and CDR2: LGHDT, YNNKEL (reference sequence). CDR3 length equals 16 residues. Trimming took off 1 base at V and 0 bases at J, with 10 bases between the two ends. This clonotype was obtained from a human donor in a cohort sampled during active COVID-19. The sequenced sample consisted of peripheral blood. The gene calls are TRBV3-1 (or the pseudogene TRBV3-2) and TRBJ1-5, with D perhaps matching TRBD1 (5 bases). The CDR3 DNA sequence: TGTGCCAGCAGCCAAGGACAGACCTATAGCAATCAGCCCCAGCATTTT. Translated, it gives CASSQGQTYSNQPQHF.